The clone carrying this T cell receptor beta chain has just a few counts. The source of the sample is a study of T cells in Graves' hyperthyroidism and ophthalmopathy. Amplification yielded TCR beta CDR3 regions, with RNA transcripts as the source. The TCR CDR3 was amplified in a first-round RT-PCR using the HTBI primer set. Each CDR3 protein is one row after TCRdb ran MiXCR on the multiplex PCR reads. The data show 700,000 to 950,000 distinct CDR3 sequences, with 35% seen just once and roughly 30% held by the top ten. The CDR3 consists of 18 residues. From germline, CDR1 is SNHLY and CDR2 FYNNEI. Trimming cost V 4 bases and J 3 bases; bases outside gene matches: 13.

The specimen was blood. This chain connects TRBV2 to TRBJ1-5; 9 bases map to TRBD1. The origin of this receptor is a woman in her thirties or forties with Graves' hyperthyroidism. CDR3 sequence (DNA): TGTGCCAGCAGTGCCCTCGGGACAGGGCGAACTTTCAATCAGCCCCAGCATTTT. Its protein product is CASSALGTGRTFNQPQHF. Variable domain in full (rest from reference TRBV2 and TRBJ1-5): EPEVTQTPSHQVTQMGQEVILRCVPISNHLYFYWYRQILGQKVEFLVSFYNNEISEKSEIFDDQFSVERPDGSNFTLKIRSTKLEDSAMYFCASSALGTGRTFNQPQHFGDGTRLSIL.